These T cell receptor beta chains were read from a single sample in a study of blood T cell repertoires in COVID-19. Measured with immunoSEQ multiplex PCR; TCRdb has only the in-frame clones, and not every one. This sample has some 170,000 clones; approximately 85% occur once, and the top ten carry 6.2%. The material sequenced was PBMCs or T cells enriched from blood (not recorded which). The origin of the receptors is a man aged 40-50 years who had recovered from COVID-19. The CDR3 runs from the conserved cysteine through the conserved F or W.

j_call: TRBJ1-4
v_call: TRBV24-1
cdr3_aa: CATSVTGTGGEKLFF

j_call: TRBJ2-7
v_call: TRBV7-9
cdr3_aa: CASSPDSSYEQYF

j_call: TRBJ1-1
v_call: TRBV27
cdr3_aa: CASPAGEKMIF

j_call: TRBJ2-6
v_call: TRBV14
cdr3_aa: CASSQGTAGANVLTF

j_call: TRBJ2-7
v_call: TRBV30
cdr3_aa: CAWRTYPYEQYF

j_call: TRBJ2-1
v_call: TRBV29-1
cdr3_aa: CSVRGQPYNEQFF

j_call: TRBJ1-1
v_call: TRBV6-5
cdr3_aa: CASRRGRESEAFF

j_call: TRBJ1-3
v_call: TRBV5-1
cdr3_aa: CASSLVGTVSGNTIYF

j_call: TRBJ2-7
v_call: TRBV4-2
cdr3_aa: CASSQDLASGGGSYEQYF

j_call: TRBJ2-2
v_call: TRBV27
cdr3_aa: CASSLRRGAGNTRSGELFF

j_call: TRBJ2-2
v_call: TRBV9
cdr3_aa: CASSATSRAAGTGELFF

j_call: TRBJ2-7
v_call: TRBV27
cdr3_aa: CASSFNGGIHYEQYF

j_call: TRBJ1-4
v_call: TRBV2
cdr3_aa: CASSEGSRTNEKLFF

j_call: TRBJ2-1
v_call: TRBV10-3
cdr3_aa: CAISEFDRGFYNEQFF

j_call: TRBJ2-5
v_call: TRBV5-1
cdr3_aa: CASSLIQRETQYF

j_call: TRBJ2-1
v_call: TRBV27
cdr3_aa: CASSLIRDQSNEQFF

j_call: TRBJ1-5
v_call: TRBV2
cdr3_aa: CASSASSQPQHF

j_call: TRBJ1-1
v_call: TRBV7-8
cdr3_aa: CASSSDRQTPEAFF

j_call: TRBJ1-3
v_call: TRBV9
cdr3_aa: CASSVDFPGNTIYF